Detailed here is one TCR beta chain. Its target antigen remains unknown. Base qualities are not provided; no much larger clone lies one nucleotide away. Receptors were amplified or captured by the immunoSEQ multiplex PCR assay. TCRdb stores this immuneACCESS table with in-frame sequences only. Part of the clones is absent; in the studies checked, under half of the shortfall reflects unresolved V genes, and no reason is known for the rest. Counted in this sample were about 110,000 clones; 85% to 90% of them appeared once. The ten largest clones add up to around 3.5% of the sample. Here V drops 0 bases and J drops 8 bases, and the junction holds 13 bases not matched to any gene. Its CDR3 holds 17 amino acids, cysteine through phenylalanine. The kept DNA is CDR3 alone, 51 bases in frame from the first base. CDR1 is given as LGHDT and CDR2 as YNNKEL, both from the germline V gene (reference sequence). The sample originates from a study of control samples from healthy donors and cancer patients (TCRdb year 2020).

The receptor chain draws on TRBV3-1 (or the pseudogene TRBV3-2) and TRBJ2-1; 7 bases in the middle match TRBD2. This sequence was found in a woman aged 55-70 years with lung cancer. Source material: PBMCs. In nucleotides, the sequence is TGTGCCAGCAGCCAAGAAAGCGGGAAAAGTTGGAAGGATGAGCAGTTCTTC. This is translated as CASSQESGKSWKDEQFF.